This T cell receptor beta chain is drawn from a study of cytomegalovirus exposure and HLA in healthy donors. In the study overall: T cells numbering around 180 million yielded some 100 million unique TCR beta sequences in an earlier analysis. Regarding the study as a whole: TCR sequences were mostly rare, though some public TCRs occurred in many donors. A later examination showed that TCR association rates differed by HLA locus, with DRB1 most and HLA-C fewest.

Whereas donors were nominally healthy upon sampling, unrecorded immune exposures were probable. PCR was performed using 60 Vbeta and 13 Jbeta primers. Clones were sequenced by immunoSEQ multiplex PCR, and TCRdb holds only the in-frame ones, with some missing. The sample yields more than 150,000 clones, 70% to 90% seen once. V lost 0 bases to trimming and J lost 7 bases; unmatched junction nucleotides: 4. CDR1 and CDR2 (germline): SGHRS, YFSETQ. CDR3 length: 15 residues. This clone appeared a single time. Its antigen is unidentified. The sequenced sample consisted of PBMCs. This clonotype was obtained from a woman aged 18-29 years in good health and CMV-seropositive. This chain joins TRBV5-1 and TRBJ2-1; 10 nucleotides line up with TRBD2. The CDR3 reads CASSLGAGGTNEQFF. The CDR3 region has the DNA TGCGCCAGCAGCTTGGGAGCGGGGGGGACGAATGAGCAGTTCTTC.